The present TCR beta chain was sequenced within a study of OX40 agonist ivuxolimab in advanced cancers. Study conclusions and caveats: Both CD4+ and CD8+ T cell populations in blood had undergone clonal expansion by week 6 at 0.1 to 3.0 mg/kg.

Here immunoSEQ multiplex PCR was the method, and the copy in TCRdb shows in-frame clones only, minus some. The table includes 50,000 to 70,000 clones, 85% detected once. Turning to this clone: Its antigen is undetermined.

Sequences were derived from CD4+ or CD8+ T cells sorted from blood, sampled in a trial of the OX40 agonist ivuxolimab. The clonotype was recovered from an adult with an advanced solid tumor such as melanoma, head and neck, liver or kidney cancer.

The CDR3 protein is CASSLIRPGYSPLHF. The DNA of the CDR3 is TGTGCCAGCAGCTTAATCCGCCCCGGTTATTCACCCCTCCACTTT. The chain links TRBV7-2 to TRBJ1-6, with no clear D. Germline V lookup: CDR1 SGHTA, CDR2 FQGNSA. Deletions cut 2 bases from V and 8 bases from J, with 13 bases between. This CDR3 comprises 15 residues.